The source of this T cell receptor beta chain is a study of cytomegalovirus exposure and HLA in healthy donors. The CDR3 sequence is 13 residues long. Per the germline V gene, CDR1 is SEHNR and CDR2 is FQNEAQ (reference sequence). The germline V and J ends were trimmed by 0 bases and 7 bases, with 10 bases remaining between them. Comment on this clone: Its target is unknown.

The donors were in the approximately 120-subject validation cohort, distinct from the approximately 730-subject first cohort. Clones were sequenced by immunoSEQ multiplex PCR, and TCRdb holds only the in-frame ones, with some missing. Counted here are some 65,000 clones, 95% to 97% occurring once; the ten biggest clones make up roughly 2.3%. Findings and caveats of the study: While the bulk of TCR sequences proved rare, some public TCRs turned up in many donors. The tendency of first-cohort TCR clusters to co-occur in the 120 or so validation repertoires was the finding of a later analysis. The study recorded over 150 TCR beta chains that were cytomegalovirus-associated.

Sequenced material: PBMCs. This clonotype was sampled from a young man in good health and CMV-seronegative. The V gene is TRBV7-9, the J gene TRBJ2-7; TRBD1 might be the D (6 bases). This chain's CDR3 is CASSLAGAYEQYF. The CDR3 DNA follows: TGTGCCAGCAGCTTAGCGGGGGCTTATGAGCAGTACTTC.